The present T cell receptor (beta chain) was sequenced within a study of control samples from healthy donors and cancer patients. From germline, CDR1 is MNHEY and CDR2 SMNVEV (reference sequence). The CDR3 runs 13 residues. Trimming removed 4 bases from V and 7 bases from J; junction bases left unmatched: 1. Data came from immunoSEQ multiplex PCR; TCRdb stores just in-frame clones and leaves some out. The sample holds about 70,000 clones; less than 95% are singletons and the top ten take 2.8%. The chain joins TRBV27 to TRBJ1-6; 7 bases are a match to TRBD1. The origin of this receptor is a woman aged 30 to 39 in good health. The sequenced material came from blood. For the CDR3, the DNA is TGTGCCAGCAGTTACAGGGGAAATTCACCCCTCCACTTT. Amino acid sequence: CASSYRGNSPLHF.